This is a list of T cell receptor beta chains from one sample in a study of response to subunit inactivated influenza vaccine. TCRdb ran MiXCR on the RT-PCR reads and lists one entry per CDR3 protein. The sample carries over 400,000 distinct CDR3 sequences, roughly 13% recorded once. Sequencing used PBMCs from blood, obtained 35 to 45 days after vaccination. The source of these receptors is a man in his forties or fifties who received an inactivated influenza vaccine. Each CDR3 is given with its conserved first and last residue. The order of the fields is V gene, J gene, D gene, clone size, CDR3 protein, CDR3 DNA. The D gene is left open where the match is weak. Rows may omit the clone size; those that give it use once, few, many or a size class.

v_call: TRBV10-2; j_call: TRBJ2-7; d_call: TRBD2; clone_size: NA; cdr3_aa: CASAAGGYEQYF; cdr3_nt: TGCGCCAGCGCCGCGGGAGGGTACGAGCAGTACTTC
v_call: TRBV14; j_call: TRBJ2-1; d_call: NA; clone_size: few; cdr3_aa: CASSSITGAHNEQFF; cdr3_nt: TGTGCCAGCAGCTCGATAACCGGGGCACACAATGAGCAGTTCTTC
v_call: TRBV7-6; j_call: TRBJ2-7; d_call: TRBD2; clone_size: NA; cdr3_aa: CASRSMAGGTYEQYF; cdr3_nt: TGTGCCAGCAGGTCTATGGCGGGAGGGACCTACGAGCAGTACTTC
v_call: TRBV27; j_call: TRBJ2-7; d_call: NA; clone_size: NA; cdr3_aa: CASSPSHGEQYF; cdr3_nt: TGTGCCAGCAGTCCCTCACATGGGGAGCAGTACTTC
v_call: TRBV12-3/TRBV12-4; j_call: TRBJ1-1; d_call: NA; clone_size: many; cdr3_aa: CASSHAIGNTEAFF; cdr3_nt: TGTGCCAGCAGTCACGCAATAGGGAACACTGAAGCTTTCTTT
v_call: TRBV15; j_call: TRBJ2-1; d_call: TRBD2; clone_size: NA; cdr3_aa: CATSRGGTSGSRDEQFF; cdr3_nt: TGTGCCACCAGCAGAGGAGGGACTAGCGGGAGTAGGGATGAGCAGTTCTTC
v_call: TRBV5-1; j_call: TRBJ1-2; d_call: NA; clone_size: NA; cdr3_aa: CASSLEARANYGYTF; cdr3_nt: TGCGCCAGCAGCTTGGAAGCACGCGCTAACTATGGCTACACCTTC
v_call: TRBV6-2/TRBV6-3; j_call: TRBJ2-1; d_call: NA; clone_size: NA; cdr3_aa: CATLRPTTDNEQFF; cdr3_nt: TGTGCCACCCTAAGACCCACAACGGACAATGAGCAGTTCTTC
v_call: TRBV20-1; j_call: TRBJ2-1; d_call: TRBD2; clone_size: many; cdr3_aa: CSARRTSGNLDEQFF; cdr3_nt: TGCAGTGCAAGAAGGACTAGCGGGAACCTGGACGAGCAGTTCTTC
v_call: TRBV12-3/TRBV12-4; j_call: TRBJ2-7; d_call: TRBD1; clone_size: NA; cdr3_aa: CASRGQYEQYF; cdr3_nt: TGTGCCAGCAGGGGACAGTACGAGCAGTACTTC
v_call: TRBV25-1; j_call: TRBJ1-6; d_call: TRBD1; clone_size: NA; cdr3_aa: CASSVGTDNSPLHF; cdr3_nt: TGTGCCAGCAGTGTAGGGACAGATAATTCACCCCTCCACTTT
v_call: TRBV12-3/TRBV12-4; j_call: TRBJ2-7; d_call: TRBD1; clone_size: few; cdr3_aa: CASSDRGEALREQYF; cdr3_nt: TGTGCCAGCAGCGACAGGGGGGAGGCGTTGAGGGAGCAGTACTTC
v_call: TRBV24-1; j_call: TRBJ2-2; d_call: NA; clone_size: NA; cdr3_aa: CATSGITGNTGELFF; cdr3_nt: TGTGCCACCAGTGGTATTACAGGGAACACCGGGGAGCTGTTTTTT
v_call: TRBV18; j_call: TRBJ2-6; d_call: NA; clone_size: NA; cdr3_aa: CASSPPYGPRLSGANVLTF; cdr3_nt: TGTGCCAGCTCACCACCCTACGGCCCACGGCTCTCTGGGGCCAACGTCCTGACTTTC
v_call: TRBV12-3/TRBV12-4; j_call: TRBJ2-1; d_call: TRBD1; clone_size: few; cdr3_aa: CASSPSPGQGVNEQFF; cdr3_nt: TGTGCCAGCAGTCCCTCTCCGGGACAGGGGGTCAATGAGCAGTTCTTC
v_call: TRBV18; j_call: TRBJ1-6; d_call: TRBD1; clone_size: NA; cdr3_aa: CASSPGDRDNSPLHF; cdr3_nt: TGTGCCAGCTCACCAGGGGACAGAGATAATTCACCCCTCCACTTT
v_call: TRBV12-3/TRBV12-4; j_call: TRBJ1-2; d_call: NA; clone_size: NA; cdr3_aa: CASSFLGSGYTF; cdr3_nt: TGTGCCAGCAGTTTTTTAGGGAGTGGCTACACCTTC
v_call: TRBV9; j_call: TRBJ2-1; d_call: TRBD2; clone_size: few; cdr3_aa: CASSVVDGGKNEQFF; cdr3_nt: TGTGCCAGCAGCGTAGTTGACGGGGGGAAAAATGAGCAGTTCTTC
v_call: TRBV12-3/TRBV12-4; j_call: TRBJ2-7; d_call: TRBD1; clone_size: NA; cdr3_aa: CASSLSSGTGPYEQYF; cdr3_nt: TGTGCCAGCAGTTTATCCTCCGGGACAGGTCCCTACGAGCAGTACTTC
v_call: TRBV7-2; j_call: TRBJ1-1; d_call: NA; clone_size: few; cdr3_aa: CASSLAPRGSGLAFF; cdr3_nt: TGTGCCAGCAGCTTAGCCCCACGGGGGTCGGGACTCGCTTTCTTT
v_call: TRBV12-3/TRBV12-4; j_call: TRBJ2-5; d_call: TRBD2; clone_size: many; cdr3_aa: CASSFSGAGETQYF; cdr3_nt: TGTGCCAGCAGTTTTAGCGGGGCCGGGGAGACCCAGTACTTC
v_call: TRBV4-1; j_call: TRBJ2-7; d_call: TRBD2; clone_size: NA; cdr3_aa: CASSARPRGLSYEQYF; cdr3_nt: TGCGCCAGCAGCGCGAGACCGCGGGGGTTAAGCTACGAGCAGTACTTC
v_call: TRBV4-3; j_call: TRBJ2-2; d_call: TRBD1; clone_size: many; cdr3_aa: CASSQGGTGLPGELFF; cdr3_nt: TGCGCCAGCAGCCAAGGAGGGACAGGGTTGCCCGGGGAGCTGTTTTTT
v_call: TRBV3-1; j_call: TRBJ2-7; d_call: TRBD1; clone_size: once; cdr3_aa: CASSHLGQPTYEQYF; cdr3_nt: TGTGCCAGCAGCCACCTGGGACAGCCGACCTACGAGCAGTACTTC
v_call: TRBV28; j_call: TRBJ2-7; d_call: NA; clone_size: many; cdr3_aa: CASRLLPGYEQYF; cdr3_nt: TGTGCCAGCAGACTGCTCCCAGGTTACGAGCAGTACTTC
v_call: TRBV29-1; j_call: TRBJ2-7; d_call: TRBD1; clone_size: NA; cdr3_aa: CSVEDGTVYEQYF; cdr3_nt: TGCAGCGTTGAAGATGGGACAGTCTACGAGCAGTACTTC
v_call: TRBV4-2; j_call: TRBJ2-7; d_call: TRBD1; clone_size: few; cdr3_aa: CASSPDRVPYEQYF; cdr3_nt: TGTGCCAGCAGCCCAGACAGGGTTCCCTACGAGCAGTACTTC
v_call: TRBV29-1; j_call: TRBJ1-1; d_call: NA; clone_size: NA; cdr3_aa: CSDTHSENTEAFF; cdr3_nt: TGCAGCGACACTCACAGCGAGAACACTGAAGCTTTCTTT
v_call: TRBV4-3; j_call: TRBJ1-1; d_call: NA; clone_size: NA; cdr3_aa: CASSQDQPGVGTEAFF; cdr3_nt: TGCGCCAGCAGCCAAGACCAACCAGGGGTGGGTACTGAAGCTTTCTTT
v_call: TRBV10-2; j_call: TRBJ2-1; d_call: NA; clone_size: NA; cdr3_aa: CASSLLPGSYNEQFF; cdr3_nt: TGCGCCAGCAGTCTATTACCGGGCTCCTACAATGAGCAGTTCTTC
v_call: TRBV6-1; j_call: TRBJ1-5; d_call: NA; clone_size: few; cdr3_aa: CASSPPGGGQPQHF; cdr3_nt: TGTGCCAGCTCGCCCCCGGGGGGGGGCCAGCCCCAGCATTTT
v_call: TRBV18; j_call: TRBJ1-5; d_call: NA; clone_size: NA; cdr3_aa: CASSPMYKGDQPQHF; cdr3_nt: TGTGCCAGCTCACCAATGTACAAGGGCGATCAGCCCCAGCATTTT
v_call: TRBV27; j_call: TRBJ2-3; d_call: TRBD2; clone_size: NA; cdr3_aa: CASSLFATSGDGGTQYF; cdr3_nt: TGTGCCAGCAGTTTATTCGCTACTAGCGGGGATGGGGGTACGCAGTATTTT
v_call: TRBV7-2; j_call: TRBJ1-5; d_call: NA; clone_size: NA; cdr3_aa: CASSLAGQVFQPQHF; cdr3_nt: TGTGCCAGCAGCTTGGCAGGTCAGGTTTTTCAGCCCCAGCATTTT
v_call: TRBV12-3/TRBV12-4; j_call: TRBJ2-1; d_call: TRBD2; clone_size: NA; cdr3_aa: CASSPFGLAVNEQFF; cdr3_nt: TGTGCCAGCAGCCCCTTCGGACTAGCGGTCAATGAGCAGTTCTTC
v_call: TRBV6-5; j_call: TRBJ2-7; d_call: NA; clone_size: NA; cdr3_aa: CASSYGHRPTYEQYF; cdr3_nt: TGTGCCAGCAGTTACGGCCACAGGCCAACCTACGAGCAGTACTTC
v_call: TRBV5-1; j_call: TRBJ2-1; d_call: TRBD2; clone_size: many; cdr3_aa: CASSLFTSGGNNEQFF; cdr3_nt: TGCGCCAGCAGCCTCTTCACTAGCGGGGGTAACAATGAGCAGTTCTTC
v_call: TRBV5-6; j_call: TRBJ2-1; d_call: TRBD2; clone_size: many; cdr3_aa: CASSLEAGFNEQFF; cdr3_nt: TGTGCCAGCAGCTTGGAAGCGGGGTTCAATGAGCAGTTCTTC
v_call: TRBV9; j_call: TRBJ2-1; d_call: TRBD1; clone_size: few; cdr3_aa: CASSARTGGNYNEQFF; cdr3_nt: TGTGCCAGCAGCGCCCGGACAGGGGGGAATTACAATGAGCAGTTCTTC
v_call: TRBV7-9; j_call: TRBJ2-1; d_call: TRBD1; clone_size: once; cdr3_aa: CASSLRGTGAVEQFF; cdr3_nt: TGTGCCAGCAGCTTACGGGGGACAGGGGCGGTTGAGCAGTTCTTC
v_call: TRBV20-1; j_call: TRBJ2-1; d_call: TRBD1; clone_size: many; cdr3_aa: CSAHSTGGAGEQFF; cdr3_nt: TGCAGTGCCCACAGCACAGGGGGCGCGGGGGAGCAGTTCTTC
v_call: TRBV20-1; j_call: TRBJ1-5; d_call: TRBD1; clone_size: NA; cdr3_aa: CSGPQGANSNQPQHF; cdr3_nt: TGCAGTGGCCCCCAGGGGGCAAATAGCAATCAGCCCCAGCATTTT
v_call: TRBV10-3; j_call: TRBJ1-6; d_call: NA; clone_size: NA; cdr3_aa: CAIRNYNSPLHF; cdr3_nt: TGTGCCATCAGAAACTATAATTCACCCCTCCACTTT
v_call: TRBV12-3/TRBV12-4; j_call: TRBJ2-7; d_call: NA; clone_size: few; cdr3_aa: CASSRGAEQYF; cdr3_nt: TGTGCCAGCAGTCGCGGCGCCGAGCAGTACTTC
v_call: TRBV12-3/TRBV12-4; j_call: TRBJ1-2; d_call: NA; clone_size: few; cdr3_aa: CASSLAVNYGYTF; cdr3_nt: TGTGCCAGCAGTTTAGCAGTTAACTATGGCTACACCTTC